The rows below give T cell receptor beta chains drawn from one sample of a study of blood T cell repertoires in COVID-19. Generated by immunoSEQ multiplex PCR, the TCRdb table keeps only in-frame clones and is missing some. The sample shows tens of thousands of clones, 88% of them seen only once. Sequencing was performed on peripheral blood. These receptors were obtained from a human donor in a cohort sampled during active COVID-19. The CDR3 runs from the conserved cysteine through the conserved F or W. D genes are given only for firm matches. Expanded clones are given a class, and other clones once, few, many or no size at all.

D gene	V gene	J gene	clone size	CDR3 protein	CDR3 DNA
TRBD1	TRBV6-2/TRBV6-3	TRBJ1-5	few	CASSPETGHANQPQHF	TGTGCCAGCAGTCCGGAGACAGGGCACGCCAATCAGCCCCAGCATTTT
.	TRBV2	TRBJ2-3	.	CARRSDSSADTQYF	TGTGCCAGGAGATCGGACTCCTCGGCAGATACGCAGTATTTT
TRBD1	TRBV28	TRBJ1-6	.	CASTPGGKGSPLHF	TGTGCCAGCACCCCAGGGGGCAAAGGTTCACCCCTCCACTTT
.	TRBV11-2	TRBJ2-1	.	CASSFPRGEQFF	TGTGCCAGCAGCTTCCCCCGAGGTGAGCAGTTCTTC
.	TRBV15	TRBJ1-2	.	CATSRDSYGYTF	TGTGCCACCAGCAGAGATAGCTATGGCTACACCTTC
TRBD2	TRBV28	TRBJ2-1	.	CASSQIPLGLVLGEQFF	TGTGCCAGCAGCCAAATCCCTCTCGGACTAGTCCTCGGTGAGCAGTTCTTC
.	TRBV14	TRBJ1-1	.	CASSPDLYTEAFF	TGTGCCAGCAGCCCAGACCTATACACTGAAGCTTTCTTT
.	TRBV12-3/TRBV12-4	TRBJ2-2	.	CASSLVNQGELFF	TGTGCCAGCAGCCTCGTCAACCAGGGGGAGCTGTTTTTT
.	TRBV11-3	TRBJ1-3	.	CASSTTDWGNTIYF	TGTGCCAGCAGTACGACAGATTGGGGAAACACCATATATTTT
.	TRBV9	TRBJ1-3	.	CASSAGQLSGNTIYF	TGTGCCAGCAGCGCTGGACAGCTCAGTGGAAACACCATATATTTT
TRBD2	TRBV5-4	TRBJ2-5	.	CASSRGEEETQYF	TGTGCCAGCAGCCGGGGGGAGGAAGAGACCCAGTACTTC
TRBD1	TRBV3-1/TRBV3-2	TRBJ2-3	.	CASSYRTGGGTDTQYF	TGTGCCAGCAGCTACCGGACAGGGGGCGGTACAGATACGCAGTATTTT
TRBD2	TRBV6-1	TRBJ2-3	.	CASSGRTSDYTDTQYF	TGTGCCAGCAGTGGTCGGACTAGCGACTACACAGATACGCAGTATTTT
TRBD1	TRBV7-3	TRBJ1-5	.	CASSSHPSTGLDQPQHF	TGTGCCAGCAGCTCCCACCCTTCGACAGGGTTGGACCAGCCCCAGCATTTT
TRBD1	TRBV19	TRBJ2-1	.	CVSRDRGSSEQFF	TGTGTCAGCCGGGACAGGGGGTCGAGTGAGCAGTTCTTC
.	TRBV10-1	TRBJ1-6	few	CASSRKGVGTYNSPLHF	TGCGCCAGCAGTCGAAAAGGGGTTGGAACCTATAATTCACCCCTCCACTTT
.	TRBV27	TRBJ2-2	once	CASSLSWTGRSTGELFF	TGTGCCAGCAGTTTATCCTGGACTGGAAGGAGCACCGGGGAGCTGTTTTTT
TRBD2	TRBV2	TRBJ2-5	.	CASSRGLAGGLGETQYF	TGTGCCAGCAGTAGAGGACTAGCGGGAGGGCTAGGGGAGACCCAGTACTTC
.	TRBV5-1	TRBJ2-3	.	CASSPTGLTPNTQYF	TGCGCCAGCAGCCCAACAGGGCTTACCCCGAATACGCAGTATTTT
TRBD2	TRBV5-5	TRBJ2-3	.	CASSFEGSGSFTDTQYF	TGTGCCAGCAGCTTCGAAGGTAGCGGGAGTTTTACAGATACGCAGTATTTT
.	TRBV28	TRBJ1-5	.	CASGDQGPPRLNQPQHF	TGTGCCAGCGGTGATCAGGGCCCTCCTCGGCTCAATCAGCCCCAGCATTTT
.	TRBV28	TRBJ1-3	.	CASSLETVHTIYF	TGTGCCAGCAGTTTAGAGACAGTTCACACCATATATTTT
TRBD1	TRBV9	TRBJ1-1	.	CASSKTGTGDTEAFF	TGTGCCAGCAGCAAGACCGGGACAGGTGACACTGAAGCTTTCTTT
TRBD1	TRBV6-4	TRBJ2-7	once	CASSPDRGSSEQYF	TGTGCCAGCAGTCCGGACAGGGGATCTTCCGAGCAGTACTTC
TRBD1	TRBV7-8	TRBJ2-3	once	CASRDQTGLDTQYF	TGTGCCAGCAGGGACCAGACAGGGCTTGATACGCAGTATTTT
TRBD2	TRBV4-3	TRBJ2-3	.	CASSQGTSRITDTQYF	TGCGCCAGCAGCCAAGGGACTAGCCGAATCACAGATACGCAGTATTTT
.	TRBV5-1	TRBJ1-1	.	CASSLDRNTEAFF	TGCGCCAGCAGCTTGGACAGAAACACTGAAGCTTTCTTT
.	TRBV5-1	TRBJ1-5	once	CASSLDAGGNQPQHF	TGCGCCAGCAGCTTAGATGCGGGTGGCAATCAGCCCCAGCATTTT
TRBD1	TRBV5-5	TRBJ2-5	.	CASSIDRASRETQYF	TGTGCCAGCAGTATCGACAGGGCCTCCCGGGAGACCCAGTACTTC
TRBD1	TRBV9	TRBJ1-3	.	CASSVGQGHTIYF	TGTGCCAGCAGCGTAGGACAGGGACACACCATATATTTT
.	TRBV9	TRBJ1-1	.	CASSVGGSNTEAFF	TGTGCCAGCAGCGTAGGAGGGTCGAACACTGAAGCTTTCTTT
TRBD1	TRBV6-6	TRBJ2-7	.	CASTTEGARLFYEQYF	TGTGCCAGCACCACCGAGGGGGCCCGTTTATTCTACGAGCAGTACTTC
TRBD1	TRBV10-3	TRBJ2-2	.	CAINIGQGPPGGELFF	TGTGCCATCAATATTGGACAGGGACCACCGGGAGGGGAGCTGTTTTTT
TRBD1	TRBV19	TRBJ2-7	.	CASSRNAGTETYEQYF	TGTGCCAGTAGTAGAAACGCCGGGACAGAGACGTACGAGCAGTACTTC
TRBD1	TRBV30	TRBJ1-5	few	CAWSGTGYNQPQHF	TGTGCCTGGAGTGGGACAGGGTACAATCAGCCCCAGCATTTT
.	TRBV7-8	TRBJ1-5	.	CASSPLQSNQPQHF	TGTGCCAGCAGCCCGCTACAGAGCAATCAGCCCCAGCATTTT
.	TRBV12-5	TRBJ1-5	.	CASGLGERQPQHF	TGTGCTAGTGGTTTGGGTGAGCGTCAGCCCCAGCATTTT
TRBD1	TRBV19	TRBJ2-4	.	CASSPYAPDRVKAKNIQYF	TGTGCCAGTAGTCCCTACGCCCCCGACAGGGTGAAAGCCAAAAACATTCAGTACTTC
TRBD1	TRBV7-9	TRBJ2-5	.	CASSPWDRQETQYF	TGTGCCAGCAGCCCTTGGGACAGACAAGAGACCCAGTACTTC
TRBD1	TRBV7-9	TRBJ2-1	.	CASAFGGQGYNEQFF	TGTGCCAGCGCTTTTGGGGGACAGGGTTACAATGAGCAGTTCTTC
TRBD2	TRBV11-2	TRBJ2-3	.	CASSLSGGSRDTQYF	TGTGCCAGCAGCTTATCTGGCGGGAGTCGGGATACGCAGTATTTT
.	TRBV3-1/TRBV3-2	TRBJ2-2	few	CASSQSGAGGELFF	TGTGCCAGCAGCCAATCTGGAGCCGGCGGGGAGCTGTTTTTT
TRBD1	TRBV5-4	TRBJ1-2	.	CASSETGDYGYTF	TGTGCCAGCAGCGAGACAGGGGATTATGGCTACACCTTC
TRBD2	TRBV10-3	TRBJ2-3	.	CAISEAAGGPDTQYF	TGTGCCATCAGTGAGGCGGCGGGGGGCCCAGATACGCAGTATTTT
.	TRBV28	TRBJ1-5	few	CASSSDGRNQPQHF	TGTGCCAGCAGTTCGGACGGGAGGAATCAGCCCCAGCATTTT
TRBD1	TRBV2	TRBJ2-7	once	CASSSGTGGREQYF	TGTGCCAGCAGTTCCGGGACAGGGGGTCGAGAGCAGTACTTC
TRBD1	TRBV18	TRBJ1-3	.	CASSPGTGGGNTIYF	TGTGCCAGCTCACCCGGGACAGGGGGCGGAAACACCATATATTTT
TRBD2	TRBV7-9	TRBJ2-7	many	CASSLGTSGRFWSYEQYF	TGTGCCAGCAGCCTCGGGACTAGCGGGAGATTTTGGTCCTACGAGCAGTACTTC
.	TRBV2	TRBJ1-4	.	CASSEGGSGVYEKLFF	TGTGCCAGCAGTGAAGGTGGTTCAGGGGTGTATGAAAAACTGTTTTTT